This T cell receptor beta chain was sequenced in a study of vaccination and CD4 T cells after COVID-19. About the research overall: Median time from second vaccine dose to sampling was about 70 days (14 to 241).

Specified treatment: roughly 11-day PBMC culture with coronavirus spike peptide pools or control peptides (ViraFEST assay). The unexposed donor gave CD4+ T cells before the COVID-19 pandemic (2011-2018). Germline lookup yields CDR1 SGHAT and CDR2 FQNNGV. V shed 1 base and J shed 6 bases, with 14 bases lying between them. The CDR3 has 15 residues. The assay that was used to sequence DNA from cultured CD4+ T cells was the Oncomine TCR Beta short-read assay. TCRdb fed the PCR reads into MiXCR, producing one record per CDR3 protein. The sample records over 7,500 distinct CDR3 sequences, roughly a third being singletons. As to this clonotype: The antigen is undetermined.

This sequence originates from a human donor in good health. The sequencing input was CD4+ T cells from blood, cultured in vitro. This chain links TRBV11-2 with TRBJ2-3; D possibly corresponds to TRBD1 (6 bases). The CDR3 DNA is TGTGCCAGCAGCTTAGTTTACCGGCAGGGGGATACGCAGTATTTT. It codes for CASSLVYRQGDTQYF.